This T cell receptor beta chain came from a study of blood T cell repertoires in COVID-19. About the research overall: The origin of the acute and convalescent COVID-19 samples was the United States, Italy and Spain. T cells, B-cell-depleted T cells, or PBMCs supplied cDNA or gDNA.

Trimming took off 0 bases at V and 4 bases at J, with 9 bases between the two ends. CDR1 is LGHNA, CDR2 YSLEER, per germline. The CDR3 is 14 amino acids. The authors' processing: Reference gene primer amplification gave estimated nucleated cell counts. Only in-frame clones appear in the TCRdb table, and some are missing; sequencing was by immunoSEQ multiplex PCR. V and J calls and clone size are those listed in that table; D and trimming were worked out from the DNA. The sample carries 20,000 to 25,000 clones, 65% to 90% recorded once. V usage is TRBV4-3 and J usage is TRBJ2-5; weak D call: TRBD1 (7 bases). Input material: peripheral blood. This TCR derives from a man in his 70s with acute or convalescent COVID-19. CDR3 bases: TGCGCCAGCAGCCAAGATCAGGGGGGAGAGACCCAGTACTTC. Encoded protein: CASSQDQGGETQYF.